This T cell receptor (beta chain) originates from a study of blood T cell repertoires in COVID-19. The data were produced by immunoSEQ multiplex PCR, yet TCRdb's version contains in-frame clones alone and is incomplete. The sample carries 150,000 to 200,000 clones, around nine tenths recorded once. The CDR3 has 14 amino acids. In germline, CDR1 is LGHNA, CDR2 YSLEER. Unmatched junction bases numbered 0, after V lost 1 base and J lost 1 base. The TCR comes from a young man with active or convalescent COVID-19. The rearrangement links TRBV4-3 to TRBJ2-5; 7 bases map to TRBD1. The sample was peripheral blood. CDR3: CASSQGDSQETQYF. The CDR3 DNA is TGCGCCAGCAGCCAAGGGGACAGCCAAGAGACCCAGTACTTC.